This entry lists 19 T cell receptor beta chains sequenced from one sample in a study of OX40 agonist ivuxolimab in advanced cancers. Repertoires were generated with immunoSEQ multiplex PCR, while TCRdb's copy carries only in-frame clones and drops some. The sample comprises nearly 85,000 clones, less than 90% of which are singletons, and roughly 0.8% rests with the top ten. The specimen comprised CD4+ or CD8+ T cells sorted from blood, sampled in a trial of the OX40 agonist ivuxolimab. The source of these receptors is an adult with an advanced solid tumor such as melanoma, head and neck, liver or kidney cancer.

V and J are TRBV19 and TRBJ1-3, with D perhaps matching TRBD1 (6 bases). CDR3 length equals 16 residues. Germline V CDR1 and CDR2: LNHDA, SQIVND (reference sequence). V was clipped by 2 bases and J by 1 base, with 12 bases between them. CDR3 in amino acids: CASSIRRQVSGNTIYF. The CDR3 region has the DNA TGTGCCAGTAGTATAAGGAGACAGGTTTCTGGAAACACCATATATTTT.

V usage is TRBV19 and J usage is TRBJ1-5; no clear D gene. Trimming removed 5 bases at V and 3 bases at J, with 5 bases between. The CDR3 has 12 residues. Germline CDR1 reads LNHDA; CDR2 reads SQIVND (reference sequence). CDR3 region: CASSFINQPQHF. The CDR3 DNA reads TGTGCCAGTAGTTTTATCAATCAGCCCCAGCATTTT.

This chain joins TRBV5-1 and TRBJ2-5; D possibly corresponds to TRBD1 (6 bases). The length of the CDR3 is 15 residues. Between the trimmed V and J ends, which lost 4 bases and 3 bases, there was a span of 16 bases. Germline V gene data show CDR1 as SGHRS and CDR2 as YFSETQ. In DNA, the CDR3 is TGCGCCAGCAGCACCCAGGGACAACCCAAAGAGACCCAGTACTTC. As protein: CASSTQGQPKETQYF.

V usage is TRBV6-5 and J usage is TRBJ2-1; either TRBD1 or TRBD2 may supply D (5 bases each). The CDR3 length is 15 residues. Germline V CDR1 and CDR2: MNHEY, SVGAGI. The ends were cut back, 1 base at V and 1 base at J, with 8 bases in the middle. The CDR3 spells CASSYWDRSYNEQFF. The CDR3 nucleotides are TGTGCCAGCAGTTACTGGGACCGATCCTACAATGAGCAGTTCTTC.

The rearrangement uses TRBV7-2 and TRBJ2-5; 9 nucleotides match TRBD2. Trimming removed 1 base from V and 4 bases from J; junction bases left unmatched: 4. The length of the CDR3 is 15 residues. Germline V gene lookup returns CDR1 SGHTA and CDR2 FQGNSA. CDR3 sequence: CASSLGGSGRETQYF. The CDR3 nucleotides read TGTGCCAGCAGCTTAGGGGGTAGCGGGAGAGAGACCCAGTACTTC. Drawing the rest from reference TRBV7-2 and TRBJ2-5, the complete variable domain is GAGVSQSPSNKVTEKGKDVELRCDPISGHTALYWYRQSLGQGLEFLIYFQGNSAPDKSGLPSDRFSAERTGGSVSTLTIQRTQQEDSAVYLCASSLGGSGRETQYFGPGTRLLVL.

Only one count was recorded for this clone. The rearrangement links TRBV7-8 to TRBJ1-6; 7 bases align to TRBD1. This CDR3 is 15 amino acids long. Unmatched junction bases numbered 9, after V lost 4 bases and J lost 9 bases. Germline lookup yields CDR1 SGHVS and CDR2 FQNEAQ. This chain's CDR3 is CASSSYRGGGSPLHF. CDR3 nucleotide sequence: TGTGCCAGCAGCTCCTACAGGGGAGGAGGTTCACCCCTCCACTTT.

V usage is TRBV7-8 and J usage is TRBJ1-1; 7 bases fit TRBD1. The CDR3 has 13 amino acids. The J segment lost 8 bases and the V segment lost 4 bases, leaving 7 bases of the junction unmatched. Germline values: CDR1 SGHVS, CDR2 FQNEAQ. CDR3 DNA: TGTGCCAGCAGCTCCATGGGACAGTTGGAAGCTTTCTTT. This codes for CASSSMGQLEAFF.

The CDR3 nucleotides are TGTGCCAGCAGCGTAGCTCCAGGGTCTTCGTACTATGGCTACACCTTC. Amino acids: CASSVAPGSSYYGYTF. This chain connects TRBV9 to TRBJ1-2; TRBD1 is a possible D gene (5 bases). From germline, CDR1 is SGDLS and CDR2 YYNGEE. Trimming cost V 0 bases and J 3 bases, with 15 bases left between them. This CDR3 is 16 amino acids long.

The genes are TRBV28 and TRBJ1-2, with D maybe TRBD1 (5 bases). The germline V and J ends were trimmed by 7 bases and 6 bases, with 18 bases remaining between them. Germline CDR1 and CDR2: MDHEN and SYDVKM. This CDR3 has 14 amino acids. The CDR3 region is CASTSGGRRDGYTF. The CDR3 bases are TGTGCCAGCACCTCGGGGGGGAGGAGGGATGGCTACACCTTC.

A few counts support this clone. CDR3 nucleotides: TGCGCCAGCAGCCGGGCGGTAGGGGGCGAGATTAGGGGCGAGCAGTTCTTC. The encoded protein is CASSRAVGGEIRGEQFF. This chain joins TRBV4-1 and TRBJ2-1; 7 bases are a match to TRBD1. The V gene's germline CDR1 is MGHRA and CDR2 YSYEKL. V dropped 4 bases and J dropped 10; count of bases not matched to a gene: 19. The CDR3 totals 17 residues.

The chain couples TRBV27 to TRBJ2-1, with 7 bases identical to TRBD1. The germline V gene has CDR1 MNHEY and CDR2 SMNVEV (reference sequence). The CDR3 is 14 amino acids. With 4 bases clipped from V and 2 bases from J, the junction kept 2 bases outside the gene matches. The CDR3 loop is CASSYRGTYNEQFF. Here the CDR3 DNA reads TGTGCCAGCAGTTACAGGGGTACCTACAATGAGCAGTTCTTC.

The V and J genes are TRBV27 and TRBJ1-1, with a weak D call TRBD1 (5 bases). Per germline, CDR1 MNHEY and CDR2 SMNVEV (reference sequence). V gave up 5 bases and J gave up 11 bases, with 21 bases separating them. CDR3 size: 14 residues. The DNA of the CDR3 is TGTGCCAGCAGTCAAACCGACAGTTTCTATCCCGCTTTCTTT. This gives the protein CASSQTDSFYPAFF.

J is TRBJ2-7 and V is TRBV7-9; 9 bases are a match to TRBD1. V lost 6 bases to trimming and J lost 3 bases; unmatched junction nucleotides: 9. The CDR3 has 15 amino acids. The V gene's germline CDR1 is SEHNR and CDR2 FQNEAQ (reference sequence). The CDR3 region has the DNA TGTGCCAGCAGTCTATCCGGGACAGGGCTCTACGAGCAGTACTTC. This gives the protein CASSLSGTGLYEQYF.

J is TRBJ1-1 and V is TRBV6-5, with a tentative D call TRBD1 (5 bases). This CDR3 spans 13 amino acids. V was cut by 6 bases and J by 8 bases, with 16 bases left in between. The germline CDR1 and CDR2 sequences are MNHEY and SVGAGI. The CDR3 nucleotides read TGTGCCAGCAGAACCGGGGGGGAATGGGAAGCTTTCTTT. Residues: CASRTGGEWEAFF.

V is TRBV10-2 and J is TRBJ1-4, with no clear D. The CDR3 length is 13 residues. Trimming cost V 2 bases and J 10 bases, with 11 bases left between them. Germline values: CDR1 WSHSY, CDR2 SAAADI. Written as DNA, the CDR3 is TGCGCCAGCAGTGAGGAGAGGTTGGGAAAACTGTTTTTT. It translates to CASSEERLGKLFF.

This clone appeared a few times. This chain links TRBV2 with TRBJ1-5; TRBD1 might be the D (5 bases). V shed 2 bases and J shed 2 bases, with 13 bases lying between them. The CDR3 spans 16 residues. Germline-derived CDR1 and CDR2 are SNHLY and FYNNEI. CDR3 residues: CASSEYASRGNQPQHF. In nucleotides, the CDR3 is TGTGCCAGCAGTGAATACGCGTCCAGGGGCAATCAGCCCCAGCATTTT.

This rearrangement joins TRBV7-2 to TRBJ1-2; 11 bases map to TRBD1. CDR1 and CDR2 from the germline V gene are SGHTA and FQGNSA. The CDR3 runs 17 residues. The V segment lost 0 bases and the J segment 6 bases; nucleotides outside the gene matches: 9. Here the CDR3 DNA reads TGTGCCAGCAGCTTAGCGATAGGACAGGGGGCGGATCATGGCTACACCTTC. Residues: CASSLAIGQGADHGYTF.

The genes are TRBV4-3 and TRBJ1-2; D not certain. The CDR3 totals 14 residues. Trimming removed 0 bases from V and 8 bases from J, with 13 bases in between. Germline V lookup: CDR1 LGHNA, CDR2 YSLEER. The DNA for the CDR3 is TGCGCCAGCAGCCAAGACCGGACGACTACCGGCTACACCTTC. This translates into CASSQDRTTTGYTF.

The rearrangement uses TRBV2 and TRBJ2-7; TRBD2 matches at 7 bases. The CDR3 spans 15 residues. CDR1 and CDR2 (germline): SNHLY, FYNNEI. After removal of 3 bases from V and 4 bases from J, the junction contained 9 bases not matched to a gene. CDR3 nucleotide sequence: TGTGCCAGCAGTGAGCTAGCGGAGCCTACATACGAGCAGTACTTC. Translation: CASSELAEPTYEQYF.